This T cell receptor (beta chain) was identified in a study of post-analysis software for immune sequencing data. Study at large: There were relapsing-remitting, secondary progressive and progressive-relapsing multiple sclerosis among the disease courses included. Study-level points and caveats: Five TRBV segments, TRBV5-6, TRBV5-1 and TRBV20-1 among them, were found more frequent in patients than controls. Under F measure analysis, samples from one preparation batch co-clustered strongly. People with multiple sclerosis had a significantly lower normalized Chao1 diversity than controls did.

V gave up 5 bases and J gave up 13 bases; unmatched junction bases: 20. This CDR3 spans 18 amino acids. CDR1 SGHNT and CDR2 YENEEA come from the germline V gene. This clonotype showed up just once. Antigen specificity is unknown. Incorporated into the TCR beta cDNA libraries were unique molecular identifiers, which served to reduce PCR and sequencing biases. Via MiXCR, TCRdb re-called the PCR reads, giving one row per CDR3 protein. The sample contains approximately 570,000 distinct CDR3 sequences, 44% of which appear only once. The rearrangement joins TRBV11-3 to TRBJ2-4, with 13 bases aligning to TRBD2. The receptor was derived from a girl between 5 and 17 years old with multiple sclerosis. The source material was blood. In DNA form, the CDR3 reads TGTGCCAGCAGCCACCCTGGGACTAGCGGGACCTCCATCTACGGGCAGTACTTC. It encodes CASSHPGTSGTSIYGQYF. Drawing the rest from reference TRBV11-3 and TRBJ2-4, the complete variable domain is EAGVVQSPRYKIIEKKQPVAFWCNPISGHNTLYWYLQNLGQGPELLIRYENEEAVDDSQLPKDRFSAERLKGVDSTLKIQPAELGDSAVYLCASSHPGTSGTSIYGQYFGAGTRLSVL.